This T cell receptor beta chain was sequenced for a study of blood T cells in healthy people across ages. Alongside a J-beta primer mix, a sample-barcoded 5' primer served in a second PCR lasting about 7 to 12 cycles. TCRdb redid the calling of the 5' RACE reads with MiXCR, one entry per CDR3 protein. The sample yields hundreds of thousands of distinct CDR3 sequences, 40% to 50% seen once. The length of the CDR3 is 15 residues. Germline V gene lookup returns CDR1 ENHRY and CDR2 SYGVKD. Trimming pared 6 bases from V and 10 bases from J, leaving 19 bases between. Source material: blood. The V call is TRBV10-3, the J call TRBJ1-6, with D possibly matching TRBD1 (5 bases). The clonotype originates from a man between 60 and 70 years old in good health. The CDR3 loop is CAIRREVGVGSPLHF. The DNA of the CDR3 is TGTGCCATCAGGAGGGAAGTAGGGGTTGGATCACCCCTCCACTTT.